Below are 28 T cell receptor beta chains sequenced from a single sample in a study of identical twins. Via MiXCR, TCRdb re-called the 5' RACE reads, giving one row per CDR3 protein. The sample has roughly 630,000 distinct CDR3 sequences, about 7.6% seen once. The data also belong to a second study, concerning yellow fever vaccine responses in identical twins.

Specimen: PBMCs. These receptors were collected from a young woman in good health.

In its sample, this clonotype was seen many times. V and J are TRBV4-1 and TRBJ1-6, with 9 bases fitting TRBD1. V shed 4 bases and J 6 bases; nucleotides not matched to a gene: 4. The germline V gene has CDR1 MGHRA and CDR2 YSYEKL. This CDR3 comprises 15 residues. The CDR3 bases are TGCGCCAGCAGCCTCCCGGGACAGGGTAATTCACCCCTCCACTTT. This encodes CASSLPGQGNSPLHF.

The chain combines TRBV2 with TRBJ2-1; maybe TRBD1 (5 bases). V lost 7 bases to trimming and J lost 1 base, with 11 bases between them. The CDR3 is 14 residues long. From germline, CDR1 is SNHLY and CDR2 FYNNEI. The CDR3 DNA follows: TGTGCCAGCACCGACAGAGGTTCCTACAATGAGCAGTTCTTC. Its translation: CASTDRGSYNEQFF.

In this sample, this clonotype turned up a few times. The rearrangement joins TRBV20-1 to TRBJ2-5, with D perhaps TRBD1 (5 bases). The germline CDR1 and CDR2 sequences are DFQATT and SNEGSKA (reference sequence). The CDR3 contains 14 residues. The ends were cut back, 0 bases at V and 2 bases at J, with 10 bases in the middle. The CDR3 DNA sequence: TGCAGTGCTAGAGATGCAGGGTTGCAAGAGACCCAGTACTTC. Translation gives CSARDAGLQETQYF.

This clonotype was counted at least ten times. V usage is TRBV28 and J usage is TRBJ1-5; D gene ambiguous. Germline V lookup: CDR1 MDHEN, CDR2 SYDVKM. There are 15 residues in the CDR3. V was shortened by 4 bases and J by 0 bases, with 10 bases between the two germline ends. The CDR3 loop reads CASSYYGFSNQPQHF. The CDR3 DNA is TGTGCCAGCAGTTATTACGGATTTAGCAATCAGCCCCAGCATTTT.

This clonotype has a count of ten or more. CDR3 coding DNA: TGTGCCAGCAGCGTAGACAGTACCTATGGCTACACCTTC. It is translated as CASSVDSTYGYTF. The genes are TRBV9 and TRBJ1-2; D gene uncertain. This CDR3 has 13 residues. The germline V gene has CDR1 SGDLS and CDR2 YYNGEE. The V end was cut by 0 bases, the J end by 4 bases, with 7 bases between.

This chain joins TRBV12-3 or TRBV12-4 and TRBJ1-5; 8 bases are shared with TRBD1. Losses at the gene ends were 6 bases for V and 7 bases for J; bases not matched to a gene: 14. The CDR3 loop spans 16 amino acids. CDR3 DNA: TGTGCCAGCAGCTACTTGGGGCAGGGGGCAAGACAGCCCCAGCATTTT. Protein: CASSYLGQGARQPQHF.

This clonotype was recorded many times. This chain connects TRBV20-1 to TRBJ1-1; 7 nucleotides match TRBD1. Losses at the gene ends were 0 bases for V and 4 bases for J; bases not matched to a gene: 5. Germline-derived CDR1 and CDR2 are DFQATT and SNEGSKA (reference sequence). The CDR3 is 14 amino acids. The CDR3 sequence: CSARDDREITEAFF. CDR3 sequence (DNA): TGCAGTGCTAGAGACGACAGGGAGATCACTGAAGCTTTCTTT.

This clonotype showed up just a few times. This chain joins TRBV11-2 and TRBJ1-4, with D possibly being TRBD1 (5 bases). This CDR3 region has 15 residues. Germline CDR1 is SGHAT and CDR2 is FQNNGV. Trimming shortened V by 5 bases and J by 6 bases, and 16 bases separated the two germline ends. The chain's CDR3 is CASSGVGTSYEKLFF. DNA for the CDR3: TGTGCCAGCAGCGGTGTGGGGACCTCCTATGAAAAACTGTTTTTT.

This clonotype appeared many times. V gene TRBV11-2 combines with J gene TRBJ2-3; 11 bases are shared with TRBD2. Trimming at V came to 3 bases and at J to 0 bases, leaving 8 bases not matched to a gene. The CDR3 is made up of 18 amino acids. Germline V gene lookup returns CDR1 SGHAT and CDR2 FQNNGV. CDR3 nucleotides: TGTGCCAGCAGCTTCGGGCTAGCGGGAGGATATAGCACAGATACGCAGTATTTT. It translates to CASSFGLAGGYSTDTQYF.

The J gene is TRBJ2-1, the V gene TRBV2; D gene uncertain. V lost 3 bases and J lost 1, with 10 bases in between. The CDR3 is 15 amino acids. The V gene's germline CDR1 is SNHLY and CDR2 FYNNEI. CDR3 bases: TGTGCCAGCAGTGATGGGGTGCCATCCTACAATGAGCAGTTCTTC. Residues: CASSDGVPSYNEQFF.

The chain has TRBV12-3 or TRBV12-4 and TRBJ2-1; 8 bases fit TRBD2. The V segment lost 8 bases and the J segment 5 bases; nucleotides outside the gene matches: 8. CDR3 length equals 14 residues. This CDR3 reads CASPNRTSHNEQFF. The CDR3 bases are TGTGCCAGCCCAAATCGGACTAGCCACAATGAGCAGTTCTTC.

The sample holds many counts of this clonotype. The chain recombines TRBV14 with TRBJ1-2, with no clear D. The CDR3 is 13 residues long. The germline gives CDR1 SGHDN, CDR2 FVKESK. V shed 2 bases and J shed 2 bases, with 6 bases lying between them. CDR3 bases: TGTGCCAGCAGCCAAAACAGCAACTATGGCTACACCTTC. Translated, it gives CASSQNSNYGYTF.

This clonotype was counted between two and nine times. This rearrangement joins TRBV6-6 to TRBJ2-1; 7 nucleotides align to TRBD1. Unmatched junction bases numbered 7, after V lost 6 bases and J lost 8 bases. The CDR3 has 13 residues. Germline CDR1 is MNHNY and CDR2 is SVGAGI (reference sequence). The DNA for the CDR3 is TGTGCCAGCAGATTGACAGGGATCGATGAGCAGTTCTTC. Its translation is CASRLTGIDEQFF.

V and J are TRBV6-2 or TRBV6-3 and TRBJ2-7; either TRBD1 or TRBD2 may fit D (5 bases each). CDR3 length: 11 residues. In germline, CDR1 is MNHEY, CDR2 SVGEGT. V was trimmed by 2 bases and J by 10 bases, leaving 9 bases between them. Written as DNA, the CDR3 is TGTGCCAGCAGTTACAACGGGGCCCAGTACGTC. Its protein is CASSYNGAQYV.

This clonotype was detected only a few times. This chain uses TRBV20-1 with TRBJ1-3, with D possibly matching TRBD1 (5 bases). CDR1 DFQATT and CDR2 SNEGSKA come from the germline V gene (reference sequence). Trimming left V 5 bases short and J 3 bases short, with 8 bases between. The CDR3 length is 12 residues. The CDR3: CSAGDGGNTIYF. The CDR3 bases are TGCAGTGCTGGGGACGGTGGAAACACCATATATTTT.

This clonotype was recorded at least ten times. This sequence joins TRBV12-3 or TRBV12-4 and TRBJ1-1, with D maybe TRBD1 (5 bases). This CDR3 region has 14 residues. Between the trimmed V and J ends, which lost 4 bases and 0 bases, there was a span of 9 bases. CDR3 coding DNA: TGTGCCAGCAGTTCGGTCAGGGTGAACACTGAAGCTTTCTTT. Residues: CASSSVRVNTEAFF.

This clonotype was observed many times. The V call is TRBV5-1, the J call TRBJ2-3, with 8 nucleotides matching TRBD2. Losses at the gene ends were 0 bases for V and 3 bases for J; bases not matched to a gene: 6. Germline V gene sequence: CDR1 SGHRS, CDR2 YFSETQ. There are 16 residues in the CDR3. The DNA for the CDR3 is TGCGCCAGCAGCTTGGACGGCGGGGGGAGAACAGATACGCAGTATTTT. It translates to CASSLDGGGRTDTQYF.

This clonotype was counted between two and nine times. The V call is TRBV9, the J call TRBJ1-2; D perhaps matches TRBD1 (5 bases). There are 16 residues in the CDR3. CDR1 and CDR2 from the germline V gene are SGDLS and YYNGEE. Deletions cut 0 bases from V and 3 bases from J, with 15 bases between. The CDR3 here is CASSVGLLQDHYGYTF. CDR3 sequence (DNA): TGTGCCAGCAGCGTAGGACTACTACAGGATCACTATGGCTACACCTTC.

The chain employs TRBV27 and TRBJ2-5; D not certain. V dropped 4 bases and J dropped 5 bases, with 17 bases sitting between them. CDR3 length equals 15 residues. Germline V gene lookup returns CDR1 MNHEY and CDR2 SMNVEV (reference sequence). CDR3: CASSSPLGSRETQYF. The CDR3 DNA sequence: TGTGCCAGCAGTTCCCCATTGGGCTCTAGGGAGACCCAGTACTTC.

The chain recombines TRBV4-2 with TRBJ2-7; the D is unclear. From germline, CDR1 is LGHNA and CDR2 YNFKEQ. There are 13 residues in the CDR3. V lost 0 bases to trimming and J lost 6 bases, with 9 bases between them. CDR3 in DNA: TGTGCCAGCAGCCAAGATATCCGAAGCGAGCAGTACTTC. Its protein product is CASSQDIRSEQYF.

CDR3 loop: CASSLRGMSYEQNV. CDR3 DNA sequence: TGTGCCAGCAGCTTAAGAGGGATGTCCTACGAGCAGAACGTC. The chain uses TRBV13 and TRBJ2-7, with D possibly being TRBD2 (5 bases). The CDR3 contains 14 residues. CDR1 is PRHDT and CDR2 is FYEKMQ in the germline V gene (reference sequence).

This clonotype was seen a handful of times. This rearrangement joins TRBV11-3 to TRBJ1-2, with 10 bases identical to TRBD1. From germline, CDR1 is SGHNT and CDR2 YENEEA. With 5 bases clipped from V and 2 bases from J, the junction kept 5 bases outside the gene matches. The CDR3 contains 15 residues. The CDR3 reads CASSGRTGGNYGYTF. The DNA for the CDR3 is TGTGCCAGCAGCGGGAGGACAGGGGGGAACTATGGCTACACCTTC.

A few counts support this clonotype. The chain combines TRBV2 with TRBJ1-1; 9 nucleotides line up with TRBD1. The trim removed 1 base at V and 3 bases at J, leaving 3 bases unmatched. CDR1 is SNHLY and CDR2 is FYNNEI in the germline V gene. The CDR3 runs to 15 residues. The CDR3 DNA follows: TGTGCCAGCAGTGAAGAATACAGGGGGCACACTGAAGCTTTCTTT. Its protein product is CASSEEYRGHTEAFF.

This clonotype showed up just a few times. This chain uses TRBV25-1 with TRBJ2-7, with a possible D match to TRBD1 (5 bases). The V end was cut by 4 bases, the J end by 0 bases, with 10 bases between. Looked up from germline, CDR1 is MGHDK and CDR2 is SYGVNS. The CDR3 has 14 amino acids. This CDR3 is CASSVDRLSYEQYF. CDR3 in DNA: TGTGCCAGCAGTGTCGACAGACTCTCCTACGAGCAGTACTTC.

The V and J genes are TRBV6-1 and TRBJ2-2, with D tentatively TRBD1 or TRBD2 (6 bases each). The CDR3 consists of 16 residues. Germline V gene sequence: CDR1 MNHNS, CDR2 SASEGT. The ends were cut back, 8 bases at V and 1 base at J, with 17 bases in the middle. This CDR3 reads CASLTGFSGNTGELFF. CDR3 coding DNA: TGTGCCAGCCTAACAGGGTTTAGCGGGAACACCGGGGAGCTGTTTTTT.

In its sample, this clonotype was seen a few times. The V gene is TRBV6-5, the J gene TRBJ1-1; a possible D gene is TRBD1 (6 bases). Germline V lookup: CDR1 MNHEY, CDR2 SVGAGI. Trimming left V 3 bases short and J 0 bases short, with 17 bases between. The CDR3 covers 17 residues. The CDR3 protein is CASSYGPPGDLNTEAFF. The CDR3 coding sequence is TGTGCCAGCAGTTATGGACCTCCAGGGGACTTGAACACTGAAGCTTTCTTT.

There are a few counts of this clonotype. The CDR3 DNA sequence: TGTGCCAGCAGCCAAAGAAGGACGGTAACTGAAGCTTTCTTT. Its protein product is CASSQRRTVTEAFF. The genes are TRBV3-1 and TRBJ1-1; D remains ambiguous. V gave up 2 bases and J gave up 5 bases, with 12 bases separating them. Germline V CDR1 and CDR2: LGHDT, YNNKEL (reference sequence). CDR3 length equals 14 residues.

There are a few counts of this clonotype. The chain uses TRBV20-1 and TRBJ2-7, with 10 bases identical to TRBD1. This CDR3 comprises 17 residues. CDR1 and CDR2 (germline): DFQATT, SNEGSKA (reference sequence). The trim removed 1 base at V and 1 base at J, leaving 10 bases unmatched. CDR3 loop: CSARGDRGTGESYEQYV. CDR3 DNA: TGCAGTGCTAGAGGGGACCGCGGGACAGGGGAATCCTACGAGCAGTACGTC.